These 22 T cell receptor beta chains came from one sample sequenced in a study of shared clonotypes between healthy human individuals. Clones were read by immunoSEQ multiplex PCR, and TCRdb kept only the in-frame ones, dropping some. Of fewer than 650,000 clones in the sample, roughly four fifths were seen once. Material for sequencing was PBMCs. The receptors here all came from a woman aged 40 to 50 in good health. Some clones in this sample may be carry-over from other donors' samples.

CDR3 amino acids: CASSQDTSNQPQHF. In DNA, the CDR3 is TGTGCCAGCAGCCAAGACACTAGCAATCAGCCCCAGCATTTT. The chain uses TRBV4-2 and TRBJ1-5; the D is unclear. Germline V gene data show CDR1 as LGHNA and CDR2 as YNFKEQ. V was shortened by 0 bases and J by 0 bases, with 3 bases between the two germline ends. The CDR3 extends over 14 amino acids.

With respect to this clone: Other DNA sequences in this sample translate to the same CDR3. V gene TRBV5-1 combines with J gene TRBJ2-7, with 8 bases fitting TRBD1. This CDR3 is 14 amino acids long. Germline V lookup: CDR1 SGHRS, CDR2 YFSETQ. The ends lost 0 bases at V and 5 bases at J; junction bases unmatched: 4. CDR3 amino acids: CASSLGQGADEQYF. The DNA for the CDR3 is TGCGCCAGCAGCTTGGGTCAGGGGGCTGACGAGCAGTACTTC.

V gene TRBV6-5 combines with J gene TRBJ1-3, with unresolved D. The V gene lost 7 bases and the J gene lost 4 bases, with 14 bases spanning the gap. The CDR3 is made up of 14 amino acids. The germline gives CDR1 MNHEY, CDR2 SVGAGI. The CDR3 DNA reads TGTGCCAGCAATAGTCGGGCAGAGGGAAACACCATATATTTT. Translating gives CASNSRAEGNTIYF.

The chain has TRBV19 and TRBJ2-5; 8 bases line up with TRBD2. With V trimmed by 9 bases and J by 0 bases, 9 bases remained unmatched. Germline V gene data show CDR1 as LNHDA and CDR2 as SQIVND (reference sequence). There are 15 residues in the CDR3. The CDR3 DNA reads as TGTGCCAGCGCGGGGGGCTCCTTGTACCAAGAGACCCAGTACTTC. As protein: CASAGGSLYQETQYF.

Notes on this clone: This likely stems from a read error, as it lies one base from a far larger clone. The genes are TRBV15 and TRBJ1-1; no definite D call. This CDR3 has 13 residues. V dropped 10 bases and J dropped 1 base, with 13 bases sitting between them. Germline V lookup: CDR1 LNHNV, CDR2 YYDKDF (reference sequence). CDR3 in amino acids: CAMTFTENTEAFF. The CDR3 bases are TGTGCCATGACTTTTACGGAGAACACTGAAGCTTTCTTT.

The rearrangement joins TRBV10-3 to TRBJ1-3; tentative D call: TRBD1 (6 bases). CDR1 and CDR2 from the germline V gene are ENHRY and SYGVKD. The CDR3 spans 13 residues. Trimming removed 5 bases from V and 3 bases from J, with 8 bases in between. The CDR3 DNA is TGTGCCATCAGTCAACAGGGTGGAAACACCATATATTTT. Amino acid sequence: CAISQQGGNTIYF.

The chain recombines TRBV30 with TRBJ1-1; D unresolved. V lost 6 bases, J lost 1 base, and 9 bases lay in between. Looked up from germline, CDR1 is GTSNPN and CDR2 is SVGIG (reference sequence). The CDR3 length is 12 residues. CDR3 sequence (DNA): TGTGCCTGCCAAATACAGAACACTGAAGCTTTCTTT. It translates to CACQIQNTEAFF. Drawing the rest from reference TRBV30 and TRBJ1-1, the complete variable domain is SQTIHQWPATLVQPVGSPLSLECTVEGTSNPNLYWYRQAAGRGLQLLFYSVGIGQISSEVPQNLSASRPQDRQFILSSKKLLLSDSGFYLCACQIQNTEAFFGQGTRLTVV.

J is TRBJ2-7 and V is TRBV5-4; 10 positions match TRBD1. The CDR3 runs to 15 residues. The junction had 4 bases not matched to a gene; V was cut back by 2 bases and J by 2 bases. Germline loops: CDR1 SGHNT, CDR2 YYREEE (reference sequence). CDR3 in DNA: TGTGCCAGCAGCTTAGCCGGGACAGGGGCCTACGAGCAGTACTTC. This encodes CASSLAGTGAYEQYF.

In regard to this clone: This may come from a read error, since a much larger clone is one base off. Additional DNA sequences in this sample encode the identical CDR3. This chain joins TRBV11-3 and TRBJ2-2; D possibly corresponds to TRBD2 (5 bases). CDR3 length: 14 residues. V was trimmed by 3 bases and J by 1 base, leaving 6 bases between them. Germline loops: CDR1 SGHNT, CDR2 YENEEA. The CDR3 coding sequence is TGTGCCAGCAGCTTCGGAGGGAACACCGGGGAGCTGTTTTTT. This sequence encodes CASSFGGNTGELFF.

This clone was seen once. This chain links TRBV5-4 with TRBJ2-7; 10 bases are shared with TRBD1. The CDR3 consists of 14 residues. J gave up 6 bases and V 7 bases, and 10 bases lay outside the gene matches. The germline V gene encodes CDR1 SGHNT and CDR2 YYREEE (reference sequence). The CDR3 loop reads CASWGQGLPGEQYF. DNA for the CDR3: TGTGCCAGCTGGGGACAGGGGCTCCCGGGCGAGCAGTACTTC.

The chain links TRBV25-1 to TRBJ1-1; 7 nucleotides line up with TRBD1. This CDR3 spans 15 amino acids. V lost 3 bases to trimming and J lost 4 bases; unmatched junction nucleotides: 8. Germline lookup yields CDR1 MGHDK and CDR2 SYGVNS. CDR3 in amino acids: CASSDPWGQFTEAFF. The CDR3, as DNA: TGTGCCAGCAGTGACCCTTGGGGACAGTTCACTGAAGCTTTCTTT.

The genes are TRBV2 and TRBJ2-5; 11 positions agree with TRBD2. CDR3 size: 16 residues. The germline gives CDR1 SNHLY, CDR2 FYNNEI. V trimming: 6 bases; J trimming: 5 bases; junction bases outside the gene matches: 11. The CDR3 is CASSPTGLAVRETQYF. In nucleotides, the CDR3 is TGTGCCAGCAGCCCGACGGGACTAGCGGTGAGGGAGACCCAGTACTTC.

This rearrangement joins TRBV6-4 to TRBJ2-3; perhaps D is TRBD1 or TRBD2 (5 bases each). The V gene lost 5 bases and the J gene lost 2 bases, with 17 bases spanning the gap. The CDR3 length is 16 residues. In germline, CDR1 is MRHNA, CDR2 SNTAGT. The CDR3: CASSYEGPLSTDTQYF. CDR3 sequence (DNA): TGTGCCAGCAGTTACGAGGGGCCGCTATCCACAGATACGCAGTATTTT.

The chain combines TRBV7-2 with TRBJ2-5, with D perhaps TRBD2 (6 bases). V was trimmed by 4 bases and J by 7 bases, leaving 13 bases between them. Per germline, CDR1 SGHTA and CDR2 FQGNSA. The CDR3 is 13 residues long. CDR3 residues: CASSSQQAGTQYF. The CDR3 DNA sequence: TGTGCCAGCAGCTCCCAACAAGCGGGGACCCAGTACTTC.

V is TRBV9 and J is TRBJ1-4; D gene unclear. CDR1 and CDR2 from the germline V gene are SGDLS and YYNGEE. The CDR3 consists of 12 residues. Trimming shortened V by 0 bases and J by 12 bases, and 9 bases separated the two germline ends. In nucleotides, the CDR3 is TGTGCCAGCAGCGTAGTAGGAGGAGAACTGTTTTTT. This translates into CASSVVGGELFF.

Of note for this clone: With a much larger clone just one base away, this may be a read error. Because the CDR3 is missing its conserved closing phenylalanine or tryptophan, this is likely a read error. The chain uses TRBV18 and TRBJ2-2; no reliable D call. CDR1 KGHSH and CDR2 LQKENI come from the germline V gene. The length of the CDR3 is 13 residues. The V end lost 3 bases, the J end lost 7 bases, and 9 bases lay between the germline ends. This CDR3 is CASSPNPGGELFS. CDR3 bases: TGTGCCAGCTCACCCAACCCAGGCGGGGAGCTGTTTTCT.

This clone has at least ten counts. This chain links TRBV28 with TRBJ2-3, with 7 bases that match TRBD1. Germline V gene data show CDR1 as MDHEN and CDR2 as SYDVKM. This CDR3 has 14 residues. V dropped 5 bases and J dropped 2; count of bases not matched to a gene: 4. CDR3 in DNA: TGTGCCAGCAGTACTACAGGGGTCACAGATACGCAGTATTTT. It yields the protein CASSTTGVTDTQYF.

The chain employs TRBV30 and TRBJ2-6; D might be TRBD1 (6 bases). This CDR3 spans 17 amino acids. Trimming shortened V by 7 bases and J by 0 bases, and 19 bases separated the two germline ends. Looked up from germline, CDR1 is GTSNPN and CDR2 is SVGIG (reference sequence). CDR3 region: CALTRGAVNSGANVLTF. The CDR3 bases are TGTGCCTTGACCAGGGGTGCGGTCAACTCTGGGGCCAACGTCCTGACTTTC.

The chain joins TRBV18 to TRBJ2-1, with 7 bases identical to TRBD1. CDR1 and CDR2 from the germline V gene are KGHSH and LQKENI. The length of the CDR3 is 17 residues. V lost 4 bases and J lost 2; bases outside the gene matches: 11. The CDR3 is CASSLRQGTPPYNEQFF. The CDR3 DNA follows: TGTGCCAGCTCACTAAGACAGGGAACTCCTCCCTACAATGAGCAGTTCTTC.

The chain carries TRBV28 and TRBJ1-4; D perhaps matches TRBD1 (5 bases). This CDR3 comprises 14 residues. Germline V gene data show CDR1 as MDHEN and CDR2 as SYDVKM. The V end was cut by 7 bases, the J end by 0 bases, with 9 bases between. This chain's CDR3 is CASTGAATNEKLFF. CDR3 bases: TGTGCCAGCACCGGGGCGGCAACTAATGAAAAACTGTTTTTT.

Written as DNA, the CDR3 is TGTGCCATCAGTGATCCGACCGTAACTAATGAGCAGTTCTTC. Translation: CAISDPTVTNEQFF. This chain uses TRBV10-3 with TRBJ2-1, with unresolved D. Per germline, CDR1 ENHRY and CDR2 SYGVKD. This CDR3 is 14 amino acids long. Trimming pared 3 bases from V and 7 bases from J, leaving 13 bases between.

The DNA of the CDR3 is TGTGCCAGCAGTGCATCCGGATCCACAGATACGCAGTATTTT. Encoded protein: CASSASGSTDTQYF. V and J are TRBV2 and TRBJ2-3, with D uncertain. Looked up from germline, CDR1 is SNHLY and CDR2 is FYNNEI. CDR3 length: 14 residues. V dropped 4 bases and J dropped 2 bases, with 10 bases sitting between them.